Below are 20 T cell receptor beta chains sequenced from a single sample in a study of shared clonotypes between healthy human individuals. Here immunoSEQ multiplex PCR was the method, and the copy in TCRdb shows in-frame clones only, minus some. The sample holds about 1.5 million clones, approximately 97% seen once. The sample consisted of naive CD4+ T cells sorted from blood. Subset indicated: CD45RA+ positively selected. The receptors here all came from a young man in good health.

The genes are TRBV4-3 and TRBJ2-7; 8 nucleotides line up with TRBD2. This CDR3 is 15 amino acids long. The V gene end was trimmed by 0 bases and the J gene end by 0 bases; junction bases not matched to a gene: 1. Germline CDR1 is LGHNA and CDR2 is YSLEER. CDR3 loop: CASSQDSGVSYEQYF. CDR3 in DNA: TGCGCCAGCAGCCAAGATAGCGGGGTCTCCTACGAGCAGTACTTC.

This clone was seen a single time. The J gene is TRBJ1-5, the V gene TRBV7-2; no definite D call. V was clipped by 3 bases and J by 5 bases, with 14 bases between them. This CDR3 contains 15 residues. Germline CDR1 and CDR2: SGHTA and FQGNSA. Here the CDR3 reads CASSLQRGDHQPQHF. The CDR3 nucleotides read TGTGCCAGCAGCTTGCAACGGGGAGATCATCAGCCCCAGCATTTT.

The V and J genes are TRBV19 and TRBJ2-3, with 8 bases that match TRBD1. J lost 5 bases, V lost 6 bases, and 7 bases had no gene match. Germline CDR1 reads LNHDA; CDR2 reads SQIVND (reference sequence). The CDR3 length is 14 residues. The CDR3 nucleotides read TGTGCCAGTAGGCCACAGGGGGTAGGAGATACGCAGTATTTT. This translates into CASRPQGVGDTQYF.

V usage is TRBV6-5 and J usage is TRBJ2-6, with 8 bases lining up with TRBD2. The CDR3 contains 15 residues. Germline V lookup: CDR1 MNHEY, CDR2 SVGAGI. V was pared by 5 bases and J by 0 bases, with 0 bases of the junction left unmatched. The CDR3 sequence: CASSGTSSGANVLTF. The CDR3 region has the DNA TGTGCCAGCAGTGGGACTAGCTCTGGGGCCAACGTCCTGACTTTC.

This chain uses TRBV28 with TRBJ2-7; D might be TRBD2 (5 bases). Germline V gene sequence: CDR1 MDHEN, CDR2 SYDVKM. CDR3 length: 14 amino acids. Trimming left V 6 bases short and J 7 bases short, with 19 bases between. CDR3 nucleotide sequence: TGTGCCAGCAGCCTTGTTGAGGGTACATCGGAGCAGTACTTC. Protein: CASSLVEGTSEQYF.

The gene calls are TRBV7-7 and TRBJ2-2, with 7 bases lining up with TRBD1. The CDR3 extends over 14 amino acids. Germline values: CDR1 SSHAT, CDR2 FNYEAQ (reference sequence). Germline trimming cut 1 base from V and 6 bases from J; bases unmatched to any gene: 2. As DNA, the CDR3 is TGTGCCAGCAGCTTAGTACAGGGGTCCGGGGAGCTGTTTTTT. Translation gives CASSLVQGSGELFF.

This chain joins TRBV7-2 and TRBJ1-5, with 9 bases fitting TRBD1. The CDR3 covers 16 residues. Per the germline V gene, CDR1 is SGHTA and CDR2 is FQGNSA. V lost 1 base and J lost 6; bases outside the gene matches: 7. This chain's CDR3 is CASSLVGTGNAQPQHF. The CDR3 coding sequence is TGTGCCAGCAGCTTAGTGGGGACAGGGAATGCTCAGCCCCAGCATTTT.

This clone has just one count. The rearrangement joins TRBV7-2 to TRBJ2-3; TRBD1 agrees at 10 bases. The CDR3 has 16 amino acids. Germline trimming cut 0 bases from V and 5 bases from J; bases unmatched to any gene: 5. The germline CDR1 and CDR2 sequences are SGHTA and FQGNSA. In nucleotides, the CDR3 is TGTGCCAGCAGCTTAGCGACAGGGGGCGCGAAAGATACGCAGTATTTT. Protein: CASSLATGGAKDTQYF.

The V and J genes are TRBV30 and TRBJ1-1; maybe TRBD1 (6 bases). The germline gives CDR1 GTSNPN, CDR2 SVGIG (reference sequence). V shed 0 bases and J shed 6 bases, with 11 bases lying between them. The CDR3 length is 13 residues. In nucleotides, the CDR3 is TGTGCCTGGAGTGTAGGAAGGGGGGCTGAAGCTTTCTTT. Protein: CAWSVGRGAEAFF.

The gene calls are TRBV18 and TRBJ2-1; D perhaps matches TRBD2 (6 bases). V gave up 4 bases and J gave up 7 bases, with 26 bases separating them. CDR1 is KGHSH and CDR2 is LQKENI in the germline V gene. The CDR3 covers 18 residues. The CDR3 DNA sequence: TGTGCCAGCTCACGGGCTACCGTTCTAGGAGGGCCGCGGAATGAGCAGTTCTTC. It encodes CASSRATVLGGPRNEQFF.

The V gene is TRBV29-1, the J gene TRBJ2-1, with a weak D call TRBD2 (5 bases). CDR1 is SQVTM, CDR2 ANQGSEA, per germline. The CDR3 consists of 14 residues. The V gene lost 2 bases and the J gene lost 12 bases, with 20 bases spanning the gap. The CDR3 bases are TGCAGCGTTGAAAGGCCCCTTACTAGGTGGGTGCAGTTCTTC. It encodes CSVERPLTRWVQFF.

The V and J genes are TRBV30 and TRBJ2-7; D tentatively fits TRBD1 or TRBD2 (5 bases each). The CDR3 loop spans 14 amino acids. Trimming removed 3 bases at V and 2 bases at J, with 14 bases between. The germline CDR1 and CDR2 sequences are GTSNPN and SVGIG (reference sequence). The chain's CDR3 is CAWRAWGSPYEQYF. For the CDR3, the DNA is TGTGCCTGGAGAGCCTGGGGGTCCCCCTACGAGCAGTACTTC.

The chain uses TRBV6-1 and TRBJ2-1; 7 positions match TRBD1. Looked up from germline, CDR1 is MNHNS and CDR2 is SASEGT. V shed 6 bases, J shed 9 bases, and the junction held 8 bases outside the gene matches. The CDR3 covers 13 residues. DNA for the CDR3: TGTGCCAGCAGCTACGGGACAGTTCGTGAGCAGTTCTTC. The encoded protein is CASSYGTVREQFF.

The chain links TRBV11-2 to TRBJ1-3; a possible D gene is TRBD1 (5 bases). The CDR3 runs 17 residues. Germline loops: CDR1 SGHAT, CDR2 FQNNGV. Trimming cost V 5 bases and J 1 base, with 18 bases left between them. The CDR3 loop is CASSQDSGRASGNTIYF. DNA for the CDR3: TGTGCCAGCAGCCAGGATTCCGGCAGGGCTTCTGGAAACACCATATATTTT.

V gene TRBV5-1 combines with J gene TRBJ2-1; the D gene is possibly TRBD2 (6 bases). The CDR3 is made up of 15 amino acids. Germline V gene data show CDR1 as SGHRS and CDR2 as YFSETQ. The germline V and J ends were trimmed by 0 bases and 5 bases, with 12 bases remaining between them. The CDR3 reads CASSLGAGTDNEQFF. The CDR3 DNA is TGCGCCAGCAGCTTGGGGGCGGGAACCGACAATGAGCAGTTCTTC. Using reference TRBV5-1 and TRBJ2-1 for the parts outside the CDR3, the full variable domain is KAGVTQTPRYLIKTRGQQVTLSCSPISGHRSVSWYQQTPGQGLQFLFEYFSETQRNKGNFPGRFSGRQFSNSRSEMNVSTLELGDSALYLCASSLGAGTDNEQFFGPGTRLTVL.

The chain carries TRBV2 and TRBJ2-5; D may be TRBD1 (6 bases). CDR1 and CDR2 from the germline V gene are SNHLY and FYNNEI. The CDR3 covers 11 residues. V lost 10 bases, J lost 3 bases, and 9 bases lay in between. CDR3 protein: CAISGEETQYF. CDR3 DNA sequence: TGTGCCATCTCAGGGGAAGAGACCCAGTACTTC.

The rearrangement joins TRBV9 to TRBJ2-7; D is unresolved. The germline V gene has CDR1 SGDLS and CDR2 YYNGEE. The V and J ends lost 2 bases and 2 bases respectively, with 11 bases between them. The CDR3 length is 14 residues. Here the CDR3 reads CASSVGSDAYEQYF. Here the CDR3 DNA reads TGTGCCAGCAGCGTTGGAAGCGATGCCTACGAGCAGTACTTC.

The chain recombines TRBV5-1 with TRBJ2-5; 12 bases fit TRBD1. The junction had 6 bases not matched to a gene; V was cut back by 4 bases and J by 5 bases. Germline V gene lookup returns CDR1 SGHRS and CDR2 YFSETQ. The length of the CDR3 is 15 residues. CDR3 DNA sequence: TGCGCCAGCAGCGCCGGGACAGGGGGCCCGGAGACCCAGTACTTC. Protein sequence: CASSAGTGGPETQYF. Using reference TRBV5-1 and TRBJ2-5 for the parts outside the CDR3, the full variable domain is KAGVTQTPRYLIKTRGQQVTLSCSPISGHRSVSWYQQTPGQGLQFLFEYFSETQRNKGNFPGRFSGRQFSNSRSEMNVSTLELGDSALYLCASSAGTGGPETQYFGPGTRLLVL.

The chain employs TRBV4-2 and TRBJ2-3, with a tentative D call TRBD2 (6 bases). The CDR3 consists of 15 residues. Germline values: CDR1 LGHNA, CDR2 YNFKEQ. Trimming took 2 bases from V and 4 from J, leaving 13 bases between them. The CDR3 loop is CASSQMGLRSDTQYF. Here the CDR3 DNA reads TGTGCCAGCAGCCAAATGGGACTTAGGTCAGATACGCAGTATTTT.

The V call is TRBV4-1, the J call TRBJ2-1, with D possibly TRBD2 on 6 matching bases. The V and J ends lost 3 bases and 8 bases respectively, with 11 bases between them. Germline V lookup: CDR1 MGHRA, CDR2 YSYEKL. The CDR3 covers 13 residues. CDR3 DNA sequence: TGCGCCAGCAGCCACCAGCGGGTGGATGAGCAGTTCTTC. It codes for CASSHQRVDEQFF.